Listed below are T cell receptor beta chains from one sample, sequenced in a study of shared clonotypes between healthy human individuals. The assay was immunoSEQ multiplex PCR, and TCRdb's table has in-frame clones only and misses some. The table shows some 1 million clones, with 65% to 75% occurring only once. The specimen was memory CD4+ T cells sorted from blood. The receptors shown here come from a man in his late teens or twenties in good health. Each CDR3 is given with its conserved first and last residue. The order of the fields is V gene, D gene, clone size, J gene, CDR3 DNA, CDR3 protein. A D gene is named only where the DNA matches it firmly. Clone size is stated in some rows and not others, as once, few, many or a class when expanded.

>TRBV18|TRBD1|.|TRBJ1-3
TGTGCCAGCTCACCTGGAACCGGGACAGGGAGGAACACCATATATTTT
CASSPGTGTGRNTIYF
>TRBV6-6|TRBD1|.|TRBJ1-6
TGTGCCAGCAGTCACGAGGACAGGCCACCCCTCCACTTT
CASSHEDRPPLHF
>TRBV6-6|.|once|TRBJ2-5
TGTGCCAGCAGTAGTCCCCGAGGCCGCGATCAAGAGACCCAGTACTTC
CASSSPRGRDQETQYF
>TRBV9|.|.|TRBJ2-5
TGTGCCAGCAGCGCCTCAGGAGAGACTTATGCGACCCAGTACTTC
CASSASGETYATQYF
>TRBV5-4|TRBD1|.|TRBJ2-2
TGTGCCAGCAGCTCTTTGACAGGGTTGGATGGCGGGGAGCTGTTTTTT
CASSSLTGLDGGELFF
>TRBV5-3|TRBD2|.|TRBJ2-1
TGTGCCAGAAGCTTGGAGGCTAGCGGCTACAATGAGCAGTTCTTC
CARSLEASGYNEQFF
>TRBV25-1|TRBD1|.|TRBJ1-6
TGTGCCAGCAGCTTGGACAGGAGCTCCTATAATTCACCCCTCCACTTT
CASSLDRSSYNSPLHF
>TRBV30|TRBD1|.|TRBJ2-1
TGTGCCTGGAGTCGGCCCGGGACAGGGAACTACAATGAGCAGTTCTTC
CAWSRPGTGNYNEQFF
>TRBV5-1|.|.|TRBJ2-3
TGCGCCAGCAGCTTGGGGGCAGGCGCACAACCAGATACGCAGTATTTT
CASSLGAGAQPDTQYF
>TRBV2|TRBD2|once|TRBJ2-1
TGTGCCAGCAGTGAAGACGGGGGGGCGTACAATGAGCAGTTCTTC
CASSEDGGAYNEQFF
>TRBV9|TRBD1|.|TRBJ2-7
TGTGCCAGCGGCCTTGGCGGGACAGGGATGTACGAGCAGTACTTC
CASGLGGTGMYEQYF
>TRBV18|TRBD1|once|TRBJ1-1
TGTGCCAGCTCCGTGGACAGGGCTGCCGCTTTCTTT
CASSVDRAAAFF
>TRBV2|.|.|TRBJ2-5
TGTGCCAGCAGTGAAAACAGAGGGTGGGAGACCCAGTACTTC
CASSENRGWETQYF
>TRBV7-2|.|once|TRBJ2-7
TGTGCCAGCAGCCTACAGGGAGGTTCTATCTACGAGCAGTACTTC
CASSLQGGSIYEQYF
>TRBV30|TRBD2|.|TRBJ2-3
TGTGCCTGGAGCACCCTCGCGGGGGGGCCGGGTACGCAGTATTTT
CAWSTLAGGPGTQYF
>TRBV5-1|TRBD1|.|TRBJ1-5
TGCGCCAGCAGCCCGACAGGGCCCAATCAGCCCCAGCATTTT
CASSPTGPNQPQHF
>TRBV7-8|TRBD1|.|TRBJ1-5
TGTGCCAGCAGCTTAGGCAGGGGGGGTCAGCCCCAGCATTTT
CASSLGRGGQPQHF
>TRBV29-1|.|few|TRBJ1-1
TGCAGCGTTGAAGACGCAGGGTCCGGGGCTTTCTTT
CSVEDAGSGAFF
>TRBV5-4|.|.|TRBJ2-7
TGTGCCAGCAGCCGGGAAGGCGCCCGTGCCTACGAGCAGTACTTC
CASSREGARAYEQYF
>TRBV4-3|TRBD2|.|TRBJ2-3
TGCGCCAGCAGCCGTACCCGGGGGGGGCTGCAAGATACGCAGTATTTT
CASSRTRGGLQDTQYF
>TRBV27|.|.|TRBJ2-7
TGTGCCAGCAGTGTATTGTTAGGCTACGAGCAGTACTTC
CASSVLLGYEQYF
>TRBV14|TRBD2|.|TRBJ2-7
TGTGCCAGCAGCCCCACACTAGCGGGAGTTTACGAGCAGTACTTC
CASSPTLAGVYEQYF
>TRBV2|.|once|TRBJ2-3
TGTGCCAGCAGCGGGGACCAAACAGATACGCAGTATTTT
CASSGDQTDTQYF